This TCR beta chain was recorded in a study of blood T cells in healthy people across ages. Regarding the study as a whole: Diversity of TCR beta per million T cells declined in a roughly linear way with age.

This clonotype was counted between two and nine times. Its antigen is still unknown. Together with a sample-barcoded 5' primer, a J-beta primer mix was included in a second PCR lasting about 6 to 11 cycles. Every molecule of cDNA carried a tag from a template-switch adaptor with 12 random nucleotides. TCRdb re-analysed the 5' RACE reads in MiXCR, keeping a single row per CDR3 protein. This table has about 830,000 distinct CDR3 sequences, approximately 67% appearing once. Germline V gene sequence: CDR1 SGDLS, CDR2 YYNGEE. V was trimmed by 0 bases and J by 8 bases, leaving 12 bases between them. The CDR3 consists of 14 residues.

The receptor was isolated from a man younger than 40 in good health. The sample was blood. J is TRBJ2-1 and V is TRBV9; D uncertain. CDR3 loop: CASSVGDLRDEQFF. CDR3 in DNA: TGTGCCAGCAGCGTAGGGGATCTTCGGGATGAGCAGTTCTTC.